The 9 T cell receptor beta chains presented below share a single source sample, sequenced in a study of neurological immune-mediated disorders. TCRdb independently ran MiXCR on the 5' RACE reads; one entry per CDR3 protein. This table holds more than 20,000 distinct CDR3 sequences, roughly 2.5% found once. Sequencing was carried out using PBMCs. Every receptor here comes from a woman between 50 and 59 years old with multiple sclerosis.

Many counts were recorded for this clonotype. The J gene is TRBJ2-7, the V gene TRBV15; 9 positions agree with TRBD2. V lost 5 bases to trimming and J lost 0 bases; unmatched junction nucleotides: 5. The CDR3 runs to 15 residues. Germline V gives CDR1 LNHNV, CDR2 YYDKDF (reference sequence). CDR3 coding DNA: TGTGCCACCAGCTCAAGCGGGGGGTTCTCCTACGAGCAGTACTTC. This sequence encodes CATSSSGGFSYEQYF.

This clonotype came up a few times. The CDR3 bases are TGTGCCAGCAGCCGGACAGGCTTTAGGATAGAAGCTTTCTTT. This gives the protein CASSRTGFRIEAFF. The chain is built from TRBV6-6 and TRBJ1-1, with 7 bases aligning to TRBD1. This CDR3 comprises 14 residues. Germline values: CDR1 MNHNY, CDR2 SVGAGI (reference sequence). J lost 8 bases, V lost 6 bases, and 12 bases had no gene match.

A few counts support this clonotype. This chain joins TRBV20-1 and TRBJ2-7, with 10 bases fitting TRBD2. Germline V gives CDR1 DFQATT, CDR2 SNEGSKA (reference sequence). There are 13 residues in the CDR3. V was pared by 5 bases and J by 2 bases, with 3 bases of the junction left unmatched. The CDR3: CSAPGLAAYEQYF. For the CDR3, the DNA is TGCAGTGCTCCCGGACTAGCGGCCTACGAGCAGTACTTC.

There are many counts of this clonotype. CDR3 sequence reads: CASSLLGRGRDYGYTF. For the CDR3, the DNA is TGTGCCAGCAGTTTATTGGGCAGGGGCAGGGACTATGGCTACACCTTC. The genes are TRBV27 and TRBJ1-2, with a tentative D call TRBD1 (6 bases). Germline V gene data show CDR1 as MNHEY and CDR2 as SMNVEV (reference sequence). This CDR3 comprises 16 residues. Deletions cut 1 base from V and 3 bases from J, with 15 bases between.

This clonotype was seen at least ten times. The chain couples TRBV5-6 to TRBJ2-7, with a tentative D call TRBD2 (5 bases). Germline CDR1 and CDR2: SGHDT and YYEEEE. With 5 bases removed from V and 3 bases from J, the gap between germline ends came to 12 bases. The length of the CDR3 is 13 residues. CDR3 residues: CASSLHEGYEQYF. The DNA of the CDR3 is TGTGCCAGCAGTCTTCACGAGGGCTACGAGCAGTACTTC.

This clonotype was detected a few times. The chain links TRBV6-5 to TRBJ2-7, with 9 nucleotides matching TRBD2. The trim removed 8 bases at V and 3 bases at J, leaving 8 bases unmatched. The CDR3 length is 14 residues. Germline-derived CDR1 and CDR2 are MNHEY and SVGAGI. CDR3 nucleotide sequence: TGTGCCAGCGGACCTACTAGCGGGTTCTACGAGCAGTACTTC. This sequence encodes CASGPTSGFYEQYF.

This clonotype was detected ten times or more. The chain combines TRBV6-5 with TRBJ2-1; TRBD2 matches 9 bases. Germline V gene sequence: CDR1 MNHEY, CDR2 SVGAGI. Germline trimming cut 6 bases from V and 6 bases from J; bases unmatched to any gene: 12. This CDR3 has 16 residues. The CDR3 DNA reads TGTGCCAGCAGACAACTTAGCGGGAGCTATAGCAATGAGCAGTTCTTC. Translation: CASRQLSGSYSNEQFF.

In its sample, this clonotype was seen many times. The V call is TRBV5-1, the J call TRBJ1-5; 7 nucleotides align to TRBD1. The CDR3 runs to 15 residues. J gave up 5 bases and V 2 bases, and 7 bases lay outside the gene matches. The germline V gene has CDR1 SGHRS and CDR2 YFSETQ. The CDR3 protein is CASSFQGERDQPQHF. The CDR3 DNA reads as TGCGCCAGCAGCTTTCAGGGGGAGCGGGATCAGCCCCAGCATTTT. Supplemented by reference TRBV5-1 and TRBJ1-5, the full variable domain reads KAGVTQTPRYLIKTRGQQVTLSCSPISGHRSVSWYQQTPGQGLQFLFEYFSETQRNKGNFPGRFSGRQFSNSRSEMNVSTLELGDSALYLCASSFQGERDQPQHFGDGTRLSIL.

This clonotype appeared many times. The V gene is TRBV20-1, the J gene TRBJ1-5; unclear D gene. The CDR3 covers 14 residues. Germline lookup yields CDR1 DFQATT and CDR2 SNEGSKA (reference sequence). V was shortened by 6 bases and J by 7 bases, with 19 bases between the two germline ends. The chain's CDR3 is CSAASWGVDQPQHF. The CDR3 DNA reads TGCAGTGCCGCATCCTGGGGTGTGGACCAGCCCCAGCATTTT.